These T cell receptor beta chains were read from a single sample in a study of Ad26.COV2.S vaccination and SARS-CoV-2 variants. TCRdb's table, derived via immunoSEQ multiplex PCR, lists solely in-frame clones and lacks some. The sample records about 350,000 clones, around 88% being singletons. The sequencing here drew on peripheral blood, taken in a trial of Ad26.COV2.S vaccine versus placebo. These receptors all come from a person between 18 and 65 years old who received the Ad26.COV2.S COVID-19 vaccine or a placebo. The CDR3 runs from the conserved cysteine through the conserved F or W.

>TRBJ2-7|TRBV12-3/TRBV12-4
CASSAWAGHEQYF
>TRBJ2-3|TRBV3-1/TRBV3-2
CASSQDLRQGLTDTQYF
>TRBJ1-2|TRBV5-1
CASLVGGGSNYGYTF
>TRBJ2-7|TRBV19
CASSTGLGIHEQYF
>TRBJ1-2|TRBV6-2/TRBV6-3
CASSSTPGQGRYGYTF
>TRBJ2-7|TRBV12-5
CASALDRGSYEQYF
>TRBJ2-1|TRBV11-1
CASSLRADNEQFF
>TRBJ2-2|TRBV5-1
CASSLSQGMSGSTGELFF
>TRBJ1-2|TRBV6-5
CASTDGNYYGYTF
>TRBJ1-3|TRBV5-5
CASSLLGGYSGNTIYF